Detailed here is one T cell receptor beta chain. This may be a read error: a much more frequent sequence differs by one nucleotide. Library construction for TCR beta used iRepertoire HTBI primers and Arm-PCR of CDR3 regions. From the multiplex PCR reads, TCRdb called clonotypes with MiXCR, one entry per CDR3 protein. Here the sample spans under 300,000 distinct CDR3 sequences, roughly 18% being singletons. This entry is derived from a study of regulatory T cells in long-lasting Graves disease. The germline V gene encodes CDR1 ENHRY and CDR2 SYGVKD. The CDR3 totals 14 residues. Trimming took off 5 bases at V and 6 bases at J, with 14 bases between the two ends. Time point in this sample: newly diagnosed GD, antithyroid drugs for less than 3 months. PBMC-extracted RNA yielded the TCR library. The EDTA tubes were filled with 8.5 to 9.5 milliliters of drawn peripheral blood.

The rearrangement links TRBV10-3 to TRBJ2-1; the D gene is possibly TRBD2 (6 bases). The source material was peripheral blood mononuclear cells (PBMCs), sampled at new diagnosis, from a patient treated with antithyroid drugs. This sequence originates from a female donor with Graves disease. The CDR3 nucleotides read TGTGCCATCAGTAGGGACCGGAGGGCCAATGAGCAGTTCTTC. As protein: CAISRDRRANEQFF.